These 32 T cell receptor beta chains originate from one sample sequenced in a study of T cell responses to AZD1222 COVID-19 vaccine. The repertoire was sequenced with immunoSEQ multiplex PCR; TCRdb's copy has only in-frame clones and lacks some. Among some 120,000 clones listed, about nine tenths were seen once. The specimen comprised peripheral blood, sampled on day 0 of AZD1222 vaccination. The receptor source for this set is an adult in good health.

This clone was recorded a few times. The V gene is TRBV12-3 or TRBV12-4, the J gene TRBJ1-2; D gene ambiguous. The V end lost 7 bases, the J end lost 4 bases, and 13 bases lay between the germline ends. The CDR3 runs to 13 residues. CDR3 amino acids: CASTPRLLYGYTF. The DNA for the CDR3 is TGTGCCAGCACCCCCCGTTTACTCTATGGCTACACCTTC.

The chain recombines TRBV24-1 with TRBJ2-7; 10 nucleotides match TRBD1. This CDR3 is 17 amino acids long. V was pared by 3 bases and J by 4 bases, with 11 bases of the junction left unmatched. The germline gives CDR1 KGHDR, CDR2 SFDVKD. The DNA for the CDR3 is TGTGCCACCAGTGATCCTCGGACAGGGGGAAACACTTACGAGCAGTACTTC. Translation: CATSDPRTGGNTYEQYF.

The V gene is TRBV9, the J gene TRBJ2-7; D is undetermined. Trimming left V 2 bases short and J 1 base short, with 10 bases between. Germline loops: CDR1 SGDLS, CDR2 YYNGEE. The CDR3 runs 14 residues. The CDR3 here is CASSVSLESYEQYF. The CDR3 DNA sequence: TGTGCCAGCAGCGTCTCCCTCGAATCCTACGAGCAGTACTTC.

J is TRBJ2-2 and V is TRBV6-6; D possibly matches TRBD1 or TRBD2 (5 bases each). The length of the CDR3 is 16 residues. The V and J ends lost 0 bases and 4 bases respectively, with 12 bases between them. Germline lookup yields CDR1 MNHNY and CDR2 SVGAGI (reference sequence). The CDR3 DNA sequence: TGTGCCAGCAGTTACTCGATTCGGGACGGCACCGGGGAGCTGTTTTTT. Residues: CASSYSIRDGTGELFF.

The rearrangement uses TRBV21-1 and TRBJ2-7; the table's D call, TRBD2, has no DNA check behind it. TRBV21-1 is classified as a pseudogene. The CDR3 length is 12 residues. CDR3 in amino acids: CALDRIPYEQYF. CDR3 nucleotides: TGTGCACTAGATAGGATCCCCTACGAGCAGTACTTC.

This clone showed up just a few times. The CDR3 loop is CASSRITGTGSNQPQHF. CDR3 DNA: TGTGCCAGCAGTCGGATTACCGGGACAGGGAGCAATCAGCCCCAGCATTTT. V is TRBV6-2 or TRBV6-3 and J is TRBJ1-5; 9 nucleotides match TRBD1. Germline-derived CDR1 and CDR2 are MNHEY and SVGEGT. The length of the CDR3 is 17 residues. V trimming: 5 bases; J trimming: 1 base; junction bases outside the gene matches: 9.

J is TRBJ1-2 and V is TRBV12-3 or TRBV12-4; 7 positions agree with TRBD1. This CDR3 comprises 13 residues. Germline trimming cut 3 bases from V and 8 bases from J; bases unmatched to any gene: 6. CDR3 nucleotides: TGTGCCAGCAGTTTCGACAGGGAAAGGGGCTACACCTTC. This codes for CASSFDRERGYTF.

This clone occurred a few times. The V and J genes are TRBV4-1 and TRBJ2-4; D gene unclear. V lost 1 base to trimming and J lost 0 bases, with 7 bases between them. Per germline, CDR1 MGHRA and CDR2 YSYEKL. The CDR3 contains 15 residues. The CDR3, as DNA: TGCGCCAGCAGCCAAGTGGACCTAGCCAAAAACATTCAGTACTTC. It codes for CASSQVDLAKNIQYF.

A single count supports this clone. The chain has TRBV13 and TRBJ1-2; D uncertain. The V gene lost 0 bases and the J gene lost 8 bases, with 10 bases spanning the gap. The CDR3 runs 13 residues. Germline values: CDR1 PRHDT, CDR2 FYEKMQ (reference sequence). Here the CDR3 reads CASSLGPMEGYTF. CDR3 bases: TGTGCCAGCAGCTTAGGGCCCATGGAGGGCTACACCTTC. Combining the CDR3 with reference TRBV13 and TRBJ1-2 gives the whole variable domain AAGVIQSPRHLIKEKRETATLKCYPIPRHDTVYWYQQGPGQDPQFLISFYEKMQSDKGSIPDRFSAQQFSDYHSELNMSSLELGDSALYFCASSLGPMEGYTFGSGTRLTVV.

This sequence joins TRBV7-9 and TRBJ1-3; D may be TRBD1 (5 bases). In germline, CDR1 is SEHNR, CDR2 FQNEAQ (reference sequence). V was pared by 7 bases and J by 0 bases, with 13 bases between. The CDR3 covers 15 residues. CDR3 DNA sequence: TGTGCCAGCACCAATACCGGGGCCTCTGGAAACACCATATATTTT. It yields the protein CASTNTGASGNTIYF.

The V and J genes are TRBV28 and TRBJ1-2, with D tentatively TRBD1 (5 bases). The V end lost 6 bases, the J end lost 8 bases, and 19 bases lay between the germline ends. The length of the CDR3 is 14 residues. The germline CDR1 and CDR2 sequences are MDHEN and SYDVKM. The CDR3 here is CASSWDGIYRGYTF. In DNA, the CDR3 is TGTGCCAGCAGCTGGGACGGAATATACAGGGGCTACACCTTC.

The chain combines TRBV2 with TRBJ1-2; D is possibly TRBD1 (5 bases). Germline loops: CDR1 SNHLY, CDR2 FYNNEI. Trimming stripped 6 bases from V and 4 bases from J, with 9 bases between. This CDR3 is 12 amino acids long. The CDR3 here is CASRDDSYGYTF. The CDR3 bases are TGTGCCAGCAGGGACGACAGCTATGGCTACACCTTC.

The chain has TRBV6-5 and TRBJ1-5; 8 bases agree with TRBD1. J was trimmed by 7 bases and V by 10 bases; bases with no gene match: 6. From germline, CDR1 is MNHEY and CDR2 SVGAGI. The CDR3 consists of 12 residues. The CDR3 region has the DNA TGTGCCACCAAGACAGGGGTACAGCCCCAGCATTTT. It translates to CATKTGVQPQHF.

The chain joins TRBV7-3 to TRBJ2-5, with 15 bases lining up with TRBD2. The germline CDR1 and CDR2 sequences are SGHTA and FQGTGA. V lost 5 bases, J lost 3 bases, and 7 bases stayed unmatched. The CDR3 sequence is 17 residues long. In DNA, the CDR3 is TGTGCCAGCAGCCCTGGACTAGCGGGGGGGCCGAAAGAGACCCAGTACTTC. Translation: CASSPGLAGGPKETQYF.

This chain uses TRBV3-1 (or the pseudogene TRBV3-2) with TRBJ2-1, with D unclear. The V gene lost 2 bases and the J gene lost 12 bases, with 11 bases spanning the gap. Per germline, CDR1 LGHDT and CDR2 YNNKEL (reference sequence). The CDR3 is 12 amino acids. The CDR3 here is CASSQTDGWQFF. The CDR3 DNA follows: TGTGCCAGCAGCCAAACCGATGGATGGCAGTTCTTC.

This clone was counted a single time. The V call is TRBV11-2, the J call TRBJ1-6; no reliable D call. The length of the CDR3 is 13 residues. The germline V and J ends were trimmed by 0 bases and 9 bases, with 6 bases remaining between them. CDR1 is SGHAT and CDR2 is FQNNGV in the germline V gene. CDR3 nucleotides: TGTGCCAGCAGCTTAGAAAGGAGTTCACCCCTCCACTTT. Its protein product is CASSLERSSPLHF.

This chain joins TRBV19 and TRBJ2-7; 7 bases align to TRBD1. This CDR3 spans 13 amino acids. V lost 4 bases, J lost 2 bases, and 2 bases stayed unmatched. Germline values: CDR1 LNHDA, CDR2 SQIVND (reference sequence). The CDR3 spells CASSNRGAYEQYF. The CDR3 nucleotides read TGTGCCAGTAGTAACAGGGGTGCCTACGAGCAGTACTTC.

This rearrangement joins TRBV5-6 to TRBJ1-4, with TRBD1 identical over 10 bases. The CDR3 runs to 15 residues. V was clipped by 0 bases and J by 5 bases; unmatched bases: 1. The V gene's germline CDR1 is SGHDT and CDR2 YYEEEE. CDR3 amino acids: CASSLVGQGNEKLFF. For the CDR3, the DNA is TGTGCCAGCAGCTTGGTGGGACAGGGGAATGAAAAACTGTTTTTT. Filled out from reference TRBV5-6 and TRBJ1-4, the complete variable domain reads DAGVTQSPTHLIKTRGQQVTLRCSPKSGHDTVSWYQQALGQGPQFIFQYYEEEERQRGNFPDRFSGHQFPNYSSELNVNALLLGDSALYLCASSLVGQGNEKLFFGSGTQLSVL.

This chain connects TRBV21-1 to TRBJ2-1; TRBD1 is the table's D call, not checked against the DNA. TRBV21-1 is a pseudogene segment. This CDR3 is 14 amino acids long. CDR3 sequence: CASNPQGTRNEQFF. The CDR3 coding sequence is TGTGCCAGCAACCCACAGGGGACTCGGAATGAGCAGTTCTTC.

As for this clone: Other DNA sequences in this sample translate to the same CDR3. The rearrangement links TRBV2 to TRBJ2-7; D is ambiguous. The CDR3 totals 12 residues. Germline values: CDR1 SNHLY, CDR2 FYNNEI. Trimming removed 6 bases from V and 0 bases from J, with 6 bases in between. The CDR3 coding sequence is TGTGCCAGCAGCGGTACCTCCTACGAGCAGTACTTC. Protein product: CASSGTSYEQYF.

The V call is TRBV19, the J call TRBJ1-2, with a weak D call TRBD1 (6 bases). The CDR3 extends over 14 amino acids. Trimming cost V 5 bases and J 3 bases, with 13 bases left between them. Germline assignment: CDR1 LNHDA and CDR2 SQIVND (reference sequence). CDR3 sequence (DNA): TGTGCCAGTAGTCCCACCAGGGGTGACTATGGCTACACCTTC. The encoded protein is CASSPTRGDYGYTF.

The chain joins TRBV27 to TRBJ2-2; D gene uncertain. The CDR3 consists of 15 residues. CDR1 is MNHEY, CDR2 SMNVEV, per germline (reference sequence). The ends were cut back, 3 bases at V and 0 bases at J, with 8 bases in the middle. This chain's CDR3 is CASSLVGSNTGELFF. CDR3 DNA: TGTGCCAGCAGTTTGGTCGGATCGAACACCGGGGAGCTGTTTTTT.

There are a few counts of this clone. The V and J genes are TRBV1 and TRBJ1-2; the table's D call of TRBD1 was not tested on the DNA. TRBV1 is shown as a pseudogene. The length of the CDR3 is 13 residues. CDR3 in amino acids: CTSSEPEQGGYTF. The CDR3, as DNA: TGCACCAGCAGCGAACCGGAACAGGGAGGCTACACCTTC.

The chain employs TRBV7-2 and TRBJ1-4; TRBD1 might be the D (6 bases). Trimming removed 2 bases at V and 8 bases at J, with 15 bases between. CDR3 length: 15 residues. Germline V gives CDR1 SGHTA, CDR2 FQGNSA. The CDR3 nucleotides read TGTGCCAGCAGCTTACAGCGGGGGCCAAACGAAAAACTGTTTTTT. The encoded protein is CASSLQRGPNEKLFF.

V gene TRBV5-4 combines with J gene TRBJ2-7; TRBD1 is a possible D gene (6 bases). The CDR3 consists of 15 residues. Germline V CDR1 and CDR2: SGHNT, YYREEE (reference sequence). V was shortened by 0 bases and J by 0 bases, with 10 bases between the two germline ends. The CDR3 is CASSLGGPHSYEQYF. The CDR3 DNA sequence: TGTGCCAGCAGCTTGGGGGGGCCTCACTCCTACGAGCAGTACTTC. The full variable domain, its missing parts supplied by reference TRBV5-4 and TRBJ2-7, is ETGVTQSPTHLIKTRGQQVTLRCSSQSGHNTVSWYQQALGQGPQFIFQYYREEENGRGNFPPRFSGLQFPNYSSELNVNALELDDSALYLCASSLGGPHSYEQYFGPGTRLTVT.

The chain joins TRBV11-2 to TRBJ1-3, with a possible D match to TRBD1 (5 bases). The V gene lost 0 bases and the J gene lost 0 bases, with 15 bases spanning the gap. The germline CDR1 and CDR2 sequences are SGHAT and FQNNGV. The length of the CDR3 is 18 residues. The CDR3 region has the DNA TGTGCCAGCAGCTTAGATCAGCAACAGGCCAACTCTGGAAACACCATATATTTT. Protein product: CASSLDQQQANSGNTIYF.

The J gene is TRBJ2-7, the V gene TRBV6-5; 8 bases align to TRBD1. The trim removed 6 bases at V and 6 bases at J, leaving 13 bases unmatched. Germline V gives CDR1 MNHEY, CDR2 SVGAGI. The CDR3 contains 15 residues. The chain's CDR3 is CASRKSGQGFPEQYF. The CDR3 coding sequence is TGTGCCAGCAGAAAGAGCGGACAGGGCTTCCCCGAGCAGTACTTC.

This clone was observed a few times. The genes are TRBV4-1 and TRBJ2-1; TRBD2 agrees at 13 bases. The germline V gene has CDR1 MGHRA and CDR2 YSYEKL. The CDR3 is 17 residues long. Trimming removed 10 bases from V and 0 bases from J; junction bases left unmatched: 9. CDR3 nucleotides: TGCGCCACGACCGGACTAGCGGGGGTTCGCTCCTACAATGAGCAGTTCTTC. Translated: CATTGLAGVRSYNEQFF.

V usage is TRBV6-2 or TRBV6-3 and J usage is TRBJ1-5; the D is unclear. Deletions cut 2 bases from V and 4 bases from J, with 12 bases between. The V gene's germline CDR1 is MNHEY and CDR2 SVGEGT. This CDR3 has 15 amino acids. As DNA, the CDR3 is TGTGCCAGCAGTTACCCCCAGGATGGTAATCAGCCCCAGCATTTT. Encoded protein: CASSYPQDGNQPQHF.

This clone appeared a few times. The chain couples TRBV19 to TRBJ1-5, with D possibly being TRBD1 (6 bases). The CDR3 runs to 13 residues. Looked up from germline, CDR1 is LNHDA and CDR2 is SQIVND (reference sequence). The V end lost 7 bases, the J end lost 6 bases, and 13 bases lay between the germline ends. CDR3 protein: CASTRQGIQPQHF. CDR3 sequence (DNA): TGTGCCAGTACCCGGCAGGGGATTCAGCCCCAGCATTTT. Based on the CDR3 plus reference TRBV19 and TRBJ1-5, the full variable domain is DGGITQSPKYLFRKEGQNVTLSCEQNLNHDAMYWYRQDPGQGLRLIYYSQIVNDFQKGDIAEGYSVSREKKESFPLTVTSAQKNPTAFYLCASTRQGIQPQHFGDGTRLSIL.

The chain links TRBV5-5 to TRBJ2-1; 10 nucleotides align to TRBD2. Germline trimming cut 1 base from V and 8 bases from J; bases unmatched to any gene: 15. Per the germline V gene, CDR1 is SGHKS and CDR2 is YYEKEE (reference sequence). This CDR3 region has 18 residues. The CDR3 region is CASSLHEQLAGFSDEQFF. CDR3 nucleotides: TGTGCCAGCAGCTTGCACGAACAACTAGCGGGGTTTTCGGATGAGCAGTTCTTC.

This clone showed up just once. The rearrangement uses TRBV11-1 and TRBJ2-3; 10 nucleotides match TRBD2. Per the germline V gene, CDR1 is SGHAT and CDR2 is FQDESV (reference sequence). This CDR3 is built from 16 residues. Trimming removed 5 bases from V and 1 base from J; junction bases left unmatched: 6. For the CDR3, the DNA is TGTGCCAGCAGCGCCCCCCTAGCGGGGGGCACAGATACGCAGTATTTT. Encoded protein: CASSAPLAGGTDTQYF.